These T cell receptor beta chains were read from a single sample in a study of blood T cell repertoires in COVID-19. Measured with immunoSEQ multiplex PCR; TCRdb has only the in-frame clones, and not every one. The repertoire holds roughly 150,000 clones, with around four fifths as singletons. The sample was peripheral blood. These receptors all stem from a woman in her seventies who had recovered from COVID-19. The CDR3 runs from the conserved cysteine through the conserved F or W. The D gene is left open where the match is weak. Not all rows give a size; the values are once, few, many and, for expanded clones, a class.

CASRQQGAGEQYF	TGTGCCAGCCGGCAACAGGGGGCAGGCGAGCAGTACTTC	-	TRBV2	TRBJ2-7	TRBD1
CASSLAWPGGGYGYTF	TGCGCCAGCAGTCTTGCGTGGCCAGGGGGTGGGTATGGCTACACCTTC	-	TRBV23-1	TRBJ1-2	TRBD1
CASSGGDYGYTF	TGTGCCAGCAGTGGAGGCGACTATGGCTACACCTTC	-	TRBV6-4	TRBJ1-2	-
CASSFLGQGTYQETQYF	TGTGCCAGCAGCTTCCTTGGACAGGGGACCTACCAAGAGACCCAGTACTTC	-	TRBV11-2	TRBJ2-5	TRBD1
CASSQEEGSGEKLFF	TGTGCCAGCAGCCAAGAGGAGGGATCCGGGGAAAAACTGTTTTTT	once	TRBV3-1/TRBV3-2	TRBJ1-4	-
CASNREMNTEAFF	TGTGCCAGCAACAGGGAAATGAACACTGAAGCTTTCTTT	-	TRBV7-8	TRBJ1-1	-
CASSPGTDPNYGYTF	TGTGCCAGCAGCCCCGGGACAGACCCTAACTATGGCTACACCTTC	-	TRBV7-6	TRBJ1-2	TRBD1
CASRGGGTDTQYF	TGTGCCAGCAGGGGGGGTGGAACAGATACGCAGTATTTT	-	TRBV6-5	TRBJ2-3	-
CASSEGQGGTPQHF	TGTGCCAGCAGTGAGGGACAGGGAGGGACGCCCCAGCATTTT	-	TRBV2	TRBJ1-5	TRBD1
CASSFMRQSGYTF	TGTGCCAGCAGCTTTATGCGGCAGAGTGGCTACACCTTC	once	TRBV28	TRBJ1-2	-
CAISESGRADTIYF	TGTGCCATCAGTGAGTCGGGCAGGGCTGACACCATATATTTT	once	TRBV10-3	TRBJ1-3	-
CASSVAAGEPGLAGARGQFF	TGTGCCAGCAGCGTAGCCGCAGGAGAACCGGGACTAGCGGGAGCACGGGGTCAGTTCTTC	few	TRBV9	TRBJ2-1	TRBD2
CASSPGWGSDEQYF	TGTGCCAGCAGCCCCGGTTGGGGCTCGGACGAGCAGTACTTC	few	TRBV7-2	TRBJ2-7	-
CASSLGRGQPQHF	TGTGCCAGCAGTTTAGGACGGGGTCAGCCCCAGCATTTT	once	TRBV12-3/TRBV12-4	TRBJ1-5	-